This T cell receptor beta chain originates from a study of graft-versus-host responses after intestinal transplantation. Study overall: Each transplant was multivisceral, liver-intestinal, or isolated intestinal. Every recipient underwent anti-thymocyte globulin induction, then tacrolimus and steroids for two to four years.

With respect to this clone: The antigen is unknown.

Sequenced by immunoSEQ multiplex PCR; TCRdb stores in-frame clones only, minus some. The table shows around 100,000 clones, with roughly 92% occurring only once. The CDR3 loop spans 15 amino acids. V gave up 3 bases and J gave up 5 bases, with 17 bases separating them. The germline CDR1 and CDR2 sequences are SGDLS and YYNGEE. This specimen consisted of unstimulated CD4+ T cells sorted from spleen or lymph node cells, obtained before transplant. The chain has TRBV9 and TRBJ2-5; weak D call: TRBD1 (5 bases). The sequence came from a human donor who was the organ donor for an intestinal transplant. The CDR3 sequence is CASSARYRTPETQYF. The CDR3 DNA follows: TGTGCCAGCAGCGCCCGTTACAGGACCCCTGAGACCCAGTACTTC.